This T cell receptor beta chain was captured in a study of cytomegalovirus exposure and HLA in healthy donors. Overall study context: Prior work identified around 120 million unique TCR beta sequences in 150 million to 200 million T cells.

Germline V gene data show CDR1 as KGHSY and CDR2 as FQNENV. The CDR3 sequence is 15 residues long. J was trimmed by 9 bases and V by 4 bases; bases with no gene match: 6. A note on this clone: Antigen: not known.

60 Vbeta and 13 Jbeta primers were used in PCR. Assay used: immunoSEQ multiplex PCR; TCRdb lists only in-frame clones, some missing. The sample carries about 210,000 clones, over 80% recorded once. Overall study results and limits: TRBV6-2, TRBV6-3 and some other V segments were unresolvable in 87-base-pair reads.

The chain has TRBV16 and TRBJ2-1; 13 nucleotides line up with TRBD2. Sequenced input: PBMCs. The clonotype comes from a woman aged 50 to 60 in good health and CMV-seropositive. This CDR3 is CASSPTSGGAIEQFF. DNA of the CDR3: TGTGCCAGCAGCCCAACTAGCGGGGGGGCCATTGAGCAGTTCTTC.